One T cell receptor (beta chain) is described in this entry. What it binds is unknown. TCRdb re-called the 5' RACE reads and gives one entry per CDR3 protein, without DNA. This sample's table reports a few hundred thousand distinct CDR3 sequences. The record originates from a study of monozygotic twins with inflammatory bowel disease. Broader study findings: Relative to healthy twins, IBD patients had fewer clonotypes in common with others, a gap that was especially apparent with disease activity. Support for any single strong IBD-associated signal or clonotype was not found. Separate T cell subtypes could not be resolved from one another.

Donors each gave less than 3 ml of blood. The length of the CDR3 is 17 residues. CDR1 is SGHRS, CDR2 YFSETQ, per germline. The source material was blood. The clonotype comes from a human donor with ulcerative colitis or Crohn's disease, or a healthy co-twin of an affected twin (not recorded which). The chain links TRBV5-1 to TRBJ2-1. CDR3 residues: CASSTLRGGGSDNEQFF.